The clone carrying this T cell receptor (beta chain) has a single count. What it recognizes is unknown. The source of the sample is a study of vaccination effects on CD4 cells after COVID-19. The length of the CDR3 is 19 residues. CDR1 is LGHNA, CDR2 YNFKEQ, per germline. V lost 0 bases to trimming and J lost 1 base; unmatched junction nucleotides: 12. Using viral peptide pools, the ViraFEST assay grew out antigen-specific CD4+ T cells prior to sequencing. Isolating CD4+ T cells followed 9 to 11 days of culture. All study participants received two doses of BNT162b2 or mRNA-1273 vaccine. The repertoire was sequenced with immunoSEQ multiplex PCR; TCRdb's copy has only in-frame clones and lacks some. The repertoire holds more than 25,000 clones, with 74% as singletons.

The material sequenced was CD4+ T cells from PBMCs cultured with HCoV-229E spike peptides, taken after COVID-19 vaccination. This TCR came from a human donor who received a COVID-19 vaccine. The chain has TRBV4-2 and TRBJ2-7; 10 positions match TRBD2. The DNA of the CDR3 is TGTGCCAGCAGCCAAGATATTTCTAGCGGGGGCACTGTTTCCTACGAGCAGTACTTC. Its translation is CASSQDISSGGTVSYEQYF.